The 4 T cell receptor beta chains given below trace back to one sample, sequenced in a study of blood T cell repertoires in COVID-19. Sequencing used immunoSEQ multiplex PCR; TCRdb keeps in-frame clones, though not all of them. The sample has more than 85,000 clones, approximately 91% seen once; the top ten hold under 7%. Sequenced material: peripheral blood. The receptors derive from a woman in her sixties or seventies with acute or convalescent COVID-19.

The chain joins TRBV10-3 to TRBJ1-2; D is unclear. Looked up from germline, CDR1 is ENHRY and CDR2 is SYGVKD. Trimming removed 3 bases at V and 8 bases at J, with 19 bases between. The CDR3 runs to 15 residues. The CDR3 region has the DNA TGTGCCATCAGTGATGCTCTTTCGTCGTCGGAGGGCTACACCTTC. It codes for CAISDALSSSEGYTF.

The CDR3 sequence: CASSPVLAGEYNEQFF. The CDR3 DNA is TGTGCCAGCAGCCCGGTTCTTGCGGGGGAGTACAATGAGCAGTTCTTC. V usage is TRBV7-9 and J usage is TRBJ2-1; 7 nucleotides align to TRBD2. This CDR3 has 16 amino acids. Trimming took 5 bases from V and 4 from J; bases not matched to a gene: 11. The germline V gene has CDR1 SEHNR and CDR2 FQNEAQ (reference sequence). The full variable domain, in which reference TRBV7-9 and TRBJ2-1 provide the parts outside the CDR3, is DTGVSQNPRHKITKRGQNVTFRCDPISEHNRLYWYRQTLGQGPEFLTYFQNEAQLEKSRLLSDRFSAERPKGSFSTLEIQRTEQGDSAMYLCASSPVLAGEYNEQFFGPGTRLTVL.

CDR3 in amino acids: CASRFDNSYNEQFF. The DNA of the CDR3 is TGTGCCAGTCGATTTGACAACTCCTACAATGAGCAGTTCTTC. V and J are TRBV2 and TRBJ2-1; no definite D call. Trimming took off 9 bases at V and 0 bases at J, with 12 bases between the two ends. In germline, CDR1 is SNHLY, CDR2 FYNNEI. The CDR3 has 14 residues. The entire variable domain, with the rest obtained from reference TRBV2 and TRBJ2-1, is as follows: EPEVTQTPSHQVTQMGQEVILRCVPISNHLYFYWYRQILGQKVEFLVSFYNNEISEKSEIFDDQFSVERPDGSNFTLKIRSTKLEDSAMYFCASRFDNSYNEQFFGPGTRLTVL.

V gene TRBV6-5 combines with J gene TRBJ2-5; TRBD1 agrees at 9 bases. This CDR3 has 15 amino acids. Germline assignment: CDR1 MNHEY and CDR2 SVGAGI. V dropped 4 bases and J dropped 5; count of bases not matched to a gene: 8. The CDR3 loop is CASSSYRGPGETQYF. As DNA, the CDR3 is TGTGCCAGCAGTTCCTACAGGGGGCCGGGGGAGACCCAGTACTTC.